One sample yielded the 5 T cell receptor beta chains listed below, sequenced in a study of molecular identifiers for immune sequencing clone quantification. TCRdb re-analysed the PCR reads in MiXCR, keeping a single row per CDR3 protein. The repertoire holds tens of thousands of distinct CDR3 sequences, with roughly 20% as singletons. Input material: naive CD8+ T cells from blood, with Jurkat cell RNA spiked in. Documented subset: FACS-sorted CD8+CD4-CCR7+CD45RA+ naive T cells. The receptors were gathered from a human donor in good health. Some libraries in this study had Jurkat cell RNA spiked in.

This clonotype was seen ten or more times. CDR3 in amino acids: CASSPSPRTTVGTDTQYF. The CDR3 coding sequence is TGTGCCAGCAGCCCATCACCCAGGACCACCGTGGGCACAGATACGCAGTATTTT. The genes are TRBV6-6 and TRBJ2-3; D not resolved. Germline assignment: CDR1 MNHNY and CDR2 SVGAGI (reference sequence). The germline V and J ends were trimmed by 6 bases and 1 base, with 23 bases remaining between them. The CDR3 spans 18 residues.

Remarks on this clonotype: Since a much larger clone is just one base distant, this may be a read error. The chain joins TRBV20-1 to TRBJ2-7, with D perhaps matching TRBD2 (5 bases). The J call may be faulty, since TRBJ2-1 better matches the DNA end. Germline CDR1 and CDR2: DFQATT and SNEGSKA (reference sequence). CDR3 length: 13 residues. The CDR3 region has the DNA TGCAGTGCTCCGGACTTCTCTACCTACGAGCAGTTCTTC. Encoded protein: CSAPDFSTYEQFF.

This clonotype was detected many times. This sequence joins TRBV18 and TRBJ2-7; a possible D gene is TRBD2 (5 bases). Per germline, CDR1 KGHSH and CDR2 LQKENI. The CDR3 runs to 14 residues. Trimming left V 3 bases short and J 3 bases short, with 12 bases between. The CDR3 DNA reads TGTGCCAGCTCACCCTACGGGATGGACTACGAGCAGTACTTC. It codes for CASSPYGMDYEQYF.

Of note for this clonotype: A much bigger clone sits one base away, suggesting this may be a read error. The V gene is TRBV3-1, the J gene TRBJ1-4, with D possibly TRBD1 on 6 matching bases. V was trimmed by 2 bases and J by 7 bases, leaving 32 bases between them. The germline V gene encodes CDR1 LGHDT and CDR2 YNNKEL (reference sequence). This CDR3 contains 21 residues. The CDR3 loop is CASSQFFGAQGWSSVGEKLFF. The CDR3 DNA reads as TGTGCCAGCAGCCAATTTTTCGGAGCACAGGGTTGGTCTTCTGTAGGTGAAAAACTGTTTTTT.

Regarding this clonotype: At one end the junction does not follow the germline gene, possibly because of a read error. The V call is TRBV5-6, the J call TRBJ2-6; tentative D call: TRBD2 (6 bases). This CDR3 has 16 residues. Germline values: CDR1 SGHDT, CDR2 YYEEEE. The CDR3 here is CASRTGRDSGANVLAF. The CDR3, as DNA: TGTGCCAGCAGGACTGGCAGGGACTCTGGGGCCAACGTCCTGGCTTTC.